This T cell receptor beta chain was captured by sequencing in a study of T cells after yellow fever vaccination (dated by TCRdb to between 2017 and 2020). For the wider study: The SMART-Seq v4 Ultra Low Input RNA kit was used to prepare libraries from fractions with low cell numbers. The cohort comprised two healthy male donors, one aged 18 to 30 and one aged 30 to 40 years. Bulk PBMC replicates and cell subsets were isolated from blood drawn at multiple timepoints before and after both primary and secondary immunization. Bulk TCR alpha and beta repertoires were sequenced longitudinally to track T-cell clones before and after primary and booster YFV17D yellow fever vaccination. Broader findings and caveats from the paper: Only two donors were included in the study, so the extent to which the findings can be generalized is limited. Compared with the primary T-cell response, the secondary T-cell response was weaker but faster, peaking on day 5 rather than day 15. A small fraction of clonotypes appeared in both the CD4 and CD8 compartments, likely as a result of convergent recombination. Because abundant contaminating clonotypes from the bulk population could be contained in FACS-sorted repertoires, computational filtering was required. Most clones expanded after primary vaccination were re-detected after the booster (96% of CD4 and approximately 89% of CD8), suggesting broad memory maintenance.

The run used an Illumina NovaSeq 6000. TCR cDNA was synthesized by 5'RACE template switching, which introduced a universal primer site and unique molecular identifiers. cDNA synthesis was primed from both the TCR alpha and TCR beta constant segments. Library amplification used two PCR steps, and the second PCR step added sample barcodes and sequencing adapters. Libraries were sequenced on Illumina HiSeq 2500 (2x100 bp) or NovaSeq (2x150 bp). The original pipeline was this. MIGEC was used to demultiplex reads and collapse the reads into UMI consensus sequences, and MiXCR was used for V(D)J alignment. Vaccine-responding clonotypes were identified with edgeR using replicate PBMC samples, with FDR below 0.01 and a log2 fold change above 5 up to day 15 being required. CD4 or CD8 identity was assigned to each bulk clonotype according to whether the clonotype was present at higher abundance in the sequenced CD4 repertoire or the sequenced CD8 repertoire. TCRdb passed the public sequencing reads through fastp at Q25 and MiXCR, retaining productive beta sequences. Under each unique CDR3 protein, matching rows form one entry showing the most common genes and DNA. Clone size and V and J calls follow TCRdb, not the original study. The sample table records 300,000 to 350,000 distinct CDR3 sequences; approximately 3.9% of these occur just once. Jointly, the top ten make up approximately 24% of the sample.

Looking up the germline V gene yields CDR1 SQVTM and CDR2 ANQGSEA. The CDR3 runs 15 residues from the cysteine to the phenylalanine. The only DNA kept is the CDR3, 45 bases in frame from the first base. The treatment or condition label, as the study defines it: live attenuated yellow fever vaccine strain. Two biological replicates of bulk PBMCs were collected at each blood-draw timepoint. A standard Ficoll-Paque protocol was used to isolate PBMCs from peripheral blood. TriZol was used to extract RNA from bulk PBMCs, from CD4 and CD8 fractions, and from dextramer-positive and dextramer-negative fractions. A note on this clonotype: Its binding antigen is unknown. A much larger clone lies a single base off, so this may be a read error.

The source of this sequence is a man younger than 35 who received the YFV17D yellow fever vaccine. The chain couples TRBV29-1 to TRBJ1-1; the D gene cannot be named for sure. Sequencing used PBMCs, obtained 5 days after the yellow fever booster vaccination. The nucleotides are TGCAGCGTTGAAGATCGTCAGGCCTTGGGCACTGAATCTTTCTTT. Translated, it gives CSVEDRQALGTESFF. Reference TRBV29-1 and TRBJ1-1 proteins supply the regions before and after the CDR3; the full variable domain is: SAVISQKPSRDICQRGTSLTIQCQVDSQVTMMFWYRQQPGQSLTLIATANQGSEATYESGFVIDKFPISRPNLTFSTLTVSNMSPEDSSIYLCSVEDRQALGTESFFGQGTRLTVV.